The 25 T cell receptor beta chains given below trace back to one sample, sequenced in a study of blood T cell repertoires in COVID-19. Method: immunoSEQ multiplex PCR; TCRdb's copy keeps in-frame clones and lacks some. Altogether roughly 24,000 clones are present, roughly 85% being singletons, with the ten largest covering roughly 31%. Specimen: peripheral blood. The receptors stem from a human donor in a cohort sampled during active COVID-19.

The rearrangement joins TRBV28 to TRBJ1-4; 8 nucleotides line up with TRBD1. Germline CDR1 MDHEN, CDR2 SYDVKM. Trimming cost V 8 bases and J 10 bases; bases outside gene matches: 12. This CDR3 spans 14 amino acids. In DNA form, the CDR3 reads TGTGCCAGCGCCAATCCGACAGGGGAGAGAAAACTGTTTTTT. Its translation is CASANPTGERKLFF.

The rearrangement uses TRBV28 and TRBJ1-4, with a tentative D call TRBD1 (5 bases). Trimming pared 5 bases from V and 8 bases from J, leaving 9 bases between. Germline-derived CDR1 and CDR2 are MDHEN and SYDVKM. The CDR3 consists of 12 residues. The CDR3 sequence: CASSPGIEKLFF. DNA of the CDR3: TGTGCCAGCAGTCCAGGGATCGAAAAACTGTTTTTT.

This clone was detected once. CDR3 protein: CASHTGVGETQYF. The CDR3 nucleotides read TGTGCCAGCCACACCGGGGTAGGAGAGACCCAGTACTTC. J is TRBJ2-5 and V is TRBV28, with a tentative D call TRBD2 (5 bases). This CDR3 spans 13 amino acids. Germline CDR1 reads MDHEN; CDR2 reads SYDVKM. V shed 8 bases and J shed 4 bases, with 14 bases lying between them. The whole variable domain, filled in from reference TRBV28 and TRBJ2-5, reads DVKVTQSSRYLVKRTGEKVFLECVQDMDHENMFWYRQDPGLGLRLIYFSYDVKMKEKGDIPEGYSVSREKKERFSLILESASTNQTSMYLCASHTGVGETQYFGPGTRLLVL.

The chain is built from TRBV6-5 and TRBJ1-2, with 7 bases matching TRBD1. CDR1 is MNHEY and CDR2 is SVGAGI in the germline V gene. CDR3 size: 11 residues. Trimming took 8 bases from V and 12 from J; bases not matched to a gene: 9. The CDR3 DNA reads as TGTGCCAGCCAAGTCGACAGGGTTAACACCTTC. This sequence encodes CASQVDRVNTF.

The chain uses TRBV13 and TRBJ1-1; the D is unclear. Trimming took 5 bases from V and 9 from J, leaving 19 bases between them. This CDR3 is built from 14 residues. Germline V gene lookup returns CDR1 PRHDT and CDR2 FYEKMQ (reference sequence). CDR3 sequence: CASSLTYSRSKAFF. DNA for the CDR3: TGTGCCAGCAGCCTCACTTACTCTCGATCAAAAGCTTTCTTT.

This clone is a singleton in its sample. The chain links TRBV5-1 to TRBJ2-5; TRBD1 is a possible D gene (6 bases). The V end lost 0 bases, the J end lost 5 bases, and 14 bases lay between the germline ends. The CDR3 loop spans 15 amino acids. Germline CDR1 SGHRS, CDR2 YFSETQ. The CDR3 here is CASSLVQGMWETQYF. The CDR3 DNA is TGCGCCAGCAGCTTGGTACAGGGAATGTGGGAGACCCAGTACTTC.

CDR3: CASSKVALAKNIQYF. CDR3 coding DNA: TGTGCCAGCAGCAAAGTGGCTCTAGCCAAAAACATTCAGTACTTC. The chain recombines TRBV21-1 with TRBJ2-4; the table's D gene call, TRBD1, was not cross checked with the DNA. TRBV21-1 is a pseudogene segment. The CDR3 contains 15 residues.

This rearrangement joins TRBV4-3 to TRBJ1-2; the match to TRBD1 covers 9 bases. The V gene's germline CDR1 is LGHNA and CDR2 YSLEER. The CDR3 sequence is 14 residues long. The V gene end was trimmed by 1 base and the J gene end by 6 bases; junction bases not matched to a gene: 3. CDR3 in DNA: TGCGCCAGCAGCCAAGGTACAGGGGGCGATGGCTACACCTTC. Amino acids: CASSQGTGGDGYTF.

V and J are TRBV6-2 or TRBV6-3 and TRBJ2-7; possibly TRBD1 for D (6 bases). Between the trimmed V and J ends, which lost 6 bases and 6 bases, there was a span of 18 bases. In germline, CDR1 is MNHEY, CDR2 SVGEGT. The CDR3 loop spans 14 amino acids. This CDR3 reads CASSRDRPSLEQYF. CDR3 nucleotide sequence: TGTGCCAGCAGCCGTGACAGGCCCTCTCTCGAGCAGTACTTC.

The DNA of the CDR3 is TGCGCCAGCCACACCGGACTAGCGGGGGGCCATAGAGATACGCAGTATTTT. This sequence encodes CASHTGLAGGHRDTQYF. The V call is TRBV5-1, the J call TRBJ2-3; 14 positions match TRBD2. Losses at the gene ends were 7 bases for V and 5 bases for J; bases not matched to a gene: 12. The CDR3 spans 17 residues. Germline CDR1 reads SGHRS; CDR2 reads YFSETQ. Full variable domain (remainder filled in from reference TRBV5-1 and TRBJ2-3): KAGVTQTPRYLIKTRGQQVTLSCSPISGHRSVSWYQQTPGQGLQFLFEYFSETQRNKGNFPGRFSGRQFSNSRSEMNVSTLELGDSALYLCASHTGLAGGHRDTQYFGPGTRLTVL.

The genes are TRBV7-9 and TRBJ2-2, with a weak D call TRBD1 (5 bases). V gave up 1 base and J gave up 2 bases, with 8 bases separating them. Germline V gene sequence: CDR1 SEHNR, CDR2 FQNEAQ (reference sequence). The CDR3 totals 15 residues. The CDR3 DNA sequence: TGTGCCAGCAGCTTAGGACAGCTTAACACCGGGGAGCTGTTTTTT. Protein: CASSLGQLNTGELFF.

V is TRBV7-8 and J is TRBJ2-7; 11 nucleotides agree with TRBD1. CDR3 size: 15 residues. The V gene's germline CDR1 is SGHVS and CDR2 FQNEAQ. Trimming took 3 bases from V and 2 from J; bases not matched to a gene: 3. CDR3 DNA: TGTGCCAGCAGCTTCCCGGGACAGGGGGCCTACGAGCAGTACTTC. It codes for CASSFPGQGAYEQYF.

The rearrangement joins TRBV4-3 to TRBJ2-7, with TRBD1 identical over 8 bases. Unmatched junction bases numbered 5, after V lost 0 bases and J lost 4 bases. CDR1 and CDR2 from the germline V gene are LGHNA and YSLEER. CDR3 length: 15 amino acids. The DNA of the CDR3 is TGCGCCAGCAGCCAAGATGCAGGGGGCGCATACGAGCAGTACTTC. It specifies CASSQDAGGAYEQYF.

The chain carries TRBV5-6 and TRBJ1-4; TRBD1 aligns across 9 bases. The CDR3 runs 16 residues. V lost 4 bases, J lost 3 bases, and 7 bases stayed unmatched. Germline V gene data show CDR1 as SGHDT and CDR2 as YYEEEE. The CDR3 sequence is CASSGYRGPPNEKLFF. Here the CDR3 DNA reads TGTGCCAGCAGCGGATACAGGGGGCCTCCTAATGAAAAACTGTTTTTT.

Only a few counts were recorded for this clone. V usage is TRBV29-1 and J usage is TRBJ2-7, with 8 bases fitting TRBD1. The V and J ends lost 4 bases and 3 bases, in that order; junction bases with no gene match: 2. The CDR3 has 12 amino acids. The germline V gene encodes CDR1 SQVTM and CDR2 ANQGSEA. CDR3 sequence reads: CSVGTGIYEQYF. Here the CDR3 DNA reads TGCAGCGTTGGGACAGGGATCTACGAGCAGTACTTC.

This chain links TRBV7-9 with TRBJ1-5; weak D call: TRBD1 (6 bases). The length of the CDR3 is 13 residues. The ends were cut back, 5 bases at V and 4 bases at J, with 9 bases in the middle. CDR1 is SEHNR and CDR2 is FQNEAQ in the germline V gene (reference sequence). CDR3: CASSQDRNQPQHF. CDR3 bases: TGTGCCAGCAGCCAGGACAGAAATCAGCCCCAGCATTTT. Based on the CDR3 plus reference TRBV7-9 and TRBJ1-5, the full variable domain is DTGVSQNPRHKITKRGQNVTFRCDPISEHNRLYWYRQTLGQGPEFLTYFQNEAQLEKSRLLSDRFSAERPKGSFSTLEIQRTEQGDSAMYLCASSQDRNQPQHFGDGTRLSIL.

In this sample, this clone turned up once. This sequence joins TRBV5-1 and TRBJ2-3; the D gene is possibly TRBD2 (6 bases). Germline V gives CDR1 SGHRS, CDR2 YFSETQ. V lost 1 base and J lost 0, with 12 bases in between. The length of the CDR3 is 16 residues. In nucleotides, the CDR3 is TGCGCCAGCAGCTTGTATTCTAGCGCGAGCACAGATACGCAGTATTTT. Translation: CASSLYSSASTDTQYF.

The chain employs TRBV19 and TRBJ1-5; D unclear. The CDR3 is 16 amino acids. CDR1 is LNHDA and CDR2 is SQIVND in the germline V gene (reference sequence). Between the trimmed V and J ends, which lost 3 bases and 4 bases, there was a span of 16 bases. The CDR3 coding sequence is TGTGCCAGTAGTATCGTTTACCGGGATAGTAATCAGCCCCAGCATTTT. Encoded protein: CASSIVYRDSNQPQHF.

This clone was seen just once. The J gene is TRBJ2-7, the V gene TRBV4-3; 8 nucleotides line up with TRBD1. This CDR3 spans 14 amino acids. Unmatched junction bases numbered 3, after V lost 2 bases and J lost 3 bases. The germline V gene encodes CDR1 LGHNA and CDR2 YSLEER. The CDR3 DNA sequence: TGCGCCAGCAGCCAAAACGACAGGGGCTACGAGCAGTACTTC. Its translation is CASSQNDRGYEQYF.

The V gene is TRBV30, the J gene TRBJ2-7, with 11 positions matching TRBD2. The germline CDR1 and CDR2 sequences are GTSNPN and SVGIG (reference sequence). After removal of 4 bases from V and 1 base from J, the junction contained 6 bases not matched to a gene. CDR3 length equals 15 residues. CDR3 loop: CAWNRLAGGSYEQYF. CDR3 in DNA: TGTGCCTGGAACAGGCTAGCGGGAGGTTCCTACGAGCAGTACTTC. Full variable domain (rest looked up from reference TRBV30 and TRBJ2-7): SQTIHQWPATLVQPVGSPLSLECTVEGTSNPNLYWYRQAAGRGLQLLFYSVGIGQISSEVPQNLSASRPQDRQFILSSKKLLLSDSGFYLCAWNRLAGGSYEQYFGPGTRLTVT.

The chain carries TRBV28 and TRBJ1-6; perhaps TRBD1 as D (5 bases). This CDR3 is built from 16 residues. The V end lost 2 bases, the J end lost 4 bases, and 12 bases lay between the germline ends. Germline CDR1 and CDR2: MDHEN and SYDVKM. CDR3 protein: CASSLGVRAYNSPLHF. The CDR3 nucleotides read TGTGCCAGCAGTTTAGGTGTCAGGGCTTATAATTCACCCCTCCACTTT.

This clone was seen only once. The chain couples TRBV27 to TRBJ2-7; unclear D gene. Trimming took off 0 bases at V and 9 bases at J, with 18 bases between the two ends. This CDR3 has 15 residues. The germline CDR1 and CDR2 sequences are MNHEY and SMNVEV (reference sequence). The CDR3 region is CASSLSSNTLNWQYF. CDR3 nucleotide sequence: TGTGCCAGCAGTTTATCATCCAATACACTAAACTGGCAGTACTTC.

DNA of the CDR3: TGTGCCAGCAGCCCTCGACAGGGCTCGAACACTGAAGCTTTCTTT. Translation: CASSPRQGSNTEAFF. The genes are TRBV7-2 and TRBJ1-1, with 7 bases that match TRBD1. Germline trimming cut 5 bases from V and 1 base from J; bases unmatched to any gene: 7. This CDR3 has 15 amino acids. CDR1 is SGHTA, CDR2 FQGNSA, per germline.

The gene calls are TRBV19 and TRBJ1-2; 8 bases line up with TRBD1. The CDR3 extends over 16 amino acids. Trimming removed 3 bases from V and 8 bases from J; junction bases left unmatched: 14. Germline V lookup: CDR1 LNHDA, CDR2 SQIVND (reference sequence). CDR3 sequence (DNA): TGTGCCAGTAGTATCGCTCTGGCAGGGGGCGAGGGGGGCTACACCTTC. Amino acid sequence: CASSIALAGGEGGYTF.

The V gene is TRBV19, the J gene TRBJ1-4, with D tentatively TRBD1 (6 bases). Trimming pared 5 bases from V and 8 bases from J, leaving 15 bases between. Germline V lookup: CDR1 LNHDA, CDR2 SQIVND (reference sequence). The CDR3 covers 14 residues. CDR3 amino acids: CASSRLRDTEKLFF. DNA for the CDR3: TGTGCCAGTAGTCGACTACGGGACACCGAAAAACTGTTTTTT.